This TCR beta chain was sequenced for a study of long-term antiretroviral therapy in people with HIV. Germline CDR1 SNHLY, CDR2 FYNNEI. The V end lost 6 bases, the J end lost 7 bases, and 18 bases lay between the germline ends. The CDR3 is 14 residues long. Notes on this clone: Its antigen is currently unknown.

Study findings and constraints: After ART, diversity increased yet remained lower than transplant donor controls. Whereas controls had wider CDR3 length ranges, HIV repertoires had narrower ones. Clones with expansion before ART led the repertoire at all time points.

The assay used was immunoSEQ (version v3.0), run at survey level. A per-sample goal of about 35,000-55,000 T-cell genomes was targeted by sequencing. Here immunoSEQ multiplex PCR was the method, and the copy in TCRdb shows in-frame clones only, minus some. This sample yields around 43,000 clones, of which approximately 94% are seen a single time; roughly 2.2% belongs to the top ten. V usage is TRBV2 and J usage is TRBJ1-2, with TRBD1 as a possible D gene (5 bases). The sample was unsorted PBMCs, taken approximately 9.1 years after starting antiretroviral therapy. The clonotype comes from a man in his thirties or forties with HIV. The CDR3 region is CASRATGTPSGYTF. CDR3 DNA sequence: TGTGCCAGCAGAGCTACCGGGACCCCAAGTGGCTACACCTTC.